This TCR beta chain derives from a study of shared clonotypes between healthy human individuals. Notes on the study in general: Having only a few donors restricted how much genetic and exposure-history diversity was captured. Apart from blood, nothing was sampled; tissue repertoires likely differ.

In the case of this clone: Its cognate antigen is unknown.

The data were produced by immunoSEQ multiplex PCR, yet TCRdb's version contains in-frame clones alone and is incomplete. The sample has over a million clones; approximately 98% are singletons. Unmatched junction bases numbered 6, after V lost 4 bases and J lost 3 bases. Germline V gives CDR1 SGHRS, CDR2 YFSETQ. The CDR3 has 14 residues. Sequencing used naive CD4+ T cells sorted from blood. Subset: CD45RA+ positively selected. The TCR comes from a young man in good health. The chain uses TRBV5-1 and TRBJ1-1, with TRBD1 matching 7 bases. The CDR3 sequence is CASSRDRADTEAFF. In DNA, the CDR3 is TGCGCCAGCAGCCGCGACAGGGCAGACACTGAAGCTTTCTTT.